Listed here are 17 T cell receptor beta chains from one sample, sequenced in a study of T cells in Graves' hyperthyroidism and ophthalmopathy. From RNA transcripts, TCR beta CDR3 regions were amplified. First-round RT-PCR targeting the TCR CDR3 was performed with the HTBI primer set. MiXCR, applied by TCRdb to the multiplex PCR reads, yields one record per CDR3 protein. The sample holds around 700,000 distinct CDR3 sequences, roughly a sixth seen once. The sample consisted of blood. These receptors were collected from a woman in her forties or fifties with Graves' hyperthyroidism that later progressed to Graves' ophthalmopathy.

This chain uses TRBV19 with TRBJ1-3; 7 nucleotides align to TRBD1. Losses at the gene ends were 10 bases for V and 0 bases for J; bases not matched to a gene: 9. Germline values: CDR1 LNHDA, CDR2 SQIVND (reference sequence). The CDR3 runs 15 residues. The CDR3 spells CATRDSAFSGNTIYF. CDR3 DNA: TGTGCCACCAGGGACAGCGCATTCTCTGGAAACACCATATATTTT.

This clonotype has more than one count but fewer than ten. The chain links TRBV2 to TRBJ2-5; D not certain. This CDR3 comprises 15 residues. Trimming stripped 1 base from V and 7 bases from J, with 16 bases between. Germline values: CDR1 SNHLY, CDR2 FYNNEI. CDR3 sequence (DNA): TGTGCCAGCAGTGAAGGAGCTAAGGTAGACCCGACCCAGTACTTC. The encoded protein is CASSEGAKVDPTQYF.

In its sample, this clonotype was seen many times. This chain links TRBV5-1 with TRBJ1-1, with a possible D match to TRBD1 (5 bases). Trimming left V 1 base short and J 0 bases short, with 10 bases between. CDR1 and CDR2 from the germline V gene are SGHRS and YFSETQ. This CDR3 region has 15 residues. The CDR3 is CASSLIGGMNTEAFF. CDR3 DNA sequence: TGCGCCAGCAGCTTGATTGGGGGAATGAACACTGAAGCTTTCTTT.

This clonotype came up many times. The chain employs TRBV10-3 and TRBJ2-7, with TRBD2 matching 8 bases. The CDR3 length is 15 residues. In germline, CDR1 is ENHRY, CDR2 SYGVKD. The ends lost 4 bases at V and 2 bases at J; junction bases unmatched: 7. The CDR3, as DNA: TGTGCCATCAGTGGTGACGGGGGGGCGGCCTACGAGCAGTACTTC. Translation gives CAISGDGGAAYEQYF.

This clonotype was observed at least ten times. The chain is built from TRBV6-1 and TRBJ2-7; D ambiguous. The CDR3 contains 12 residues. Germline loops: CDR1 MNHNS, CDR2 SASEGT. V was pared by 7 bases and J by 3 bases, with 10 bases between. The CDR3 protein is CASKRNRYEQYF. The CDR3 DNA reads TGTGCCAGCAAACGAAATCGCTACGAGCAGTACTTC.

This clonotype occurred many times. This chain's CDR3 is CAWSVHQGPQDQPQHF. The CDR3 bases are TGTGCCTGGAGTGTACATCAAGGGCCGCAGGATCAGCCCCAGCATTTT. The chain links TRBV30 to TRBJ1-5, with D uncertain. The CDR3 spans 16 residues. Germline V CDR1 and CDR2: GTSNPN, SVGIG (reference sequence). Trimming took 0 bases from V and 5 from J, leaving 17 bases between them.

The sample holds many counts of this clonotype. The V and J genes are TRBV5-1 and TRBJ2-1; 8 bases map to TRBD2. The V gene end was trimmed by 2 bases and the J gene end by 3 bases; junction bases not matched to a gene: 7. Germline loops: CDR1 SGHRS, CDR2 YFSETQ. The CDR3 loop spans 16 amino acids. CDR3 coding DNA: TGCGCCAGCAGCTTTGATAGCGGGGAAATCTACAATGAGCAGTTCTTC. Translation gives CASSFDSGEIYNEQFF.

The V gene is TRBV10-1, the J gene TRBJ2-3, with D maybe TRBD2 (5 bases). CDR1 and CDR2 (germline): WNHNN, SYGVQD (reference sequence). This CDR3 is built from 16 residues. V dropped 0 bases and J dropped 3 bases, with 13 bases sitting between them. The chain's CDR3 is CASSESTRALTDTQYF. CDR3 DNA: TGCGCCAGCAGTGAGTCGACGAGGGCCTTGACAGATACGCAGTATTTT.

This clonotype occurred many times. This CDR3 reads CASSPVDRNTGELFF. The CDR3 DNA follows: TGTGCCAGCAGCCCGGTGGACAGGAACACCGGGGAGCTGTTTTTT. The chain recombines TRBV3-1 with TRBJ2-2; D is possibly TRBD1 (6 bases). The V gene lost 4 bases and the J gene lost 1 base, with 10 bases spanning the gap. From germline, CDR1 is LGHDT and CDR2 YNNKEL (reference sequence). This CDR3 has 15 residues.

This clonotype was seen repeatedly, ten times or more. The chain couples TRBV7-8 to TRBJ2-5; D ambiguous. This CDR3 is built from 16 residues. The ends were cut back, 5 bases at V and 6 bases at J, with 22 bases in the middle. Germline CDR1 is SGHVS and CDR2 is FQNEAQ. Here the CDR3 reads CASSLFYPAEQKTQYF. CDR3 coding DNA: TGTGCCAGCAGCCTCTTCTACCCTGCGGAGCAAAAGACCCAGTACTTC.

This clonotype has at least ten counts. The chain uses TRBV19 and TRBJ1-1, with 9 bases fitting TRBD1. Germline V CDR1 and CDR2: LNHDA, SQIVND (reference sequence). The CDR3 is made up of 15 amino acids. V dropped 9 bases and J dropped 0; count of bases not matched to a gene: 8. CDR3 in DNA: TGTGCCAGCAGCTCGCGGACAGGGGTGAACACTGAAGCTTTCTTT. Its protein product is CASSSRTGVNTEAFF. Variable domain in full (rest from reference TRBV19 and TRBJ1-1): DGGITQSPKYLFRKEGQNVTLSCEQNLNHDAMYWYRQDPGQGLRLIYYSQIVNDFQKGDIAEGYSVSREKKESFPLTVTSAQKNPTAFYLCASSSRTGVNTEAFFGQGTRLTVV.

A few counts support this clonotype. V is TRBV10-3 and J is TRBJ2-5, with a weak D call TRBD2 (6 bases). Germline CDR1 reads ENHRY; CDR2 reads SYGVKD. The germline V and J ends were trimmed by 6 bases and 1 base, with 15 bases remaining between them. CDR3 size: 15 residues. The CDR3 DNA is TGTGCCATCAGGTCCACCGCGGGGTCCCAAGAGACCCAGTACTTC. Encoded protein: CAIRSTAGSQETQYF.

This clonotype has at least ten counts. This chain connects TRBV11-2 to TRBJ1-2, with D perhaps matching TRBD1 (5 bases). Trimming left V 3 bases short and J 2 bases short, with 16 bases between. The germline gives CDR1 SGHAT, CDR2 FQNNGV. The CDR3 spans 16 residues. The CDR3 is CASSFDPGGANYGYTF. CDR3 bases: TGTGCCAGCAGCTTTGATCCTGGAGGGGCCAACTATGGCTACACCTTC.

V is TRBV7-8 and J is TRBJ1-1; 8 bases fit TRBD1. V lost 6 bases, J lost 5 bases, and 17 bases stayed unmatched. The germline gives CDR1 SGHVS, CDR2 FQNEAQ. This CDR3 region has 17 residues. CDR3 DNA: TGTGCCAGCAGTTCCGATGGGGCAGGGGGCTGGGGTACTGAAGCTTTCTTT. It encodes CASSSDGAGGWGTEAFF.

The CDR3 DNA sequence: TGCAGCGTTGGGGACCTGGAGACAGAGTATGGCTACACCTTC. Its translation is CSVGDLETEYGYTF. This chain joins TRBV29-1 and TRBJ1-2, with D possibly matching TRBD1 (5 bases). Germline V CDR1 and CDR2: SQVTM, ANQGSEA. There are 14 residues in the CDR3. Trimming took 4 bases from V and 5 from J, leaving 17 bases between them.

Only a few counts were recorded for this clonotype. In nucleotides, the CDR3 is TGTGCCAGCAGTGAATCTCGAAACACCATATATTTT. Translated, it gives CASSESRNTIYF. The chain couples TRBV2 to TRBJ1-3; D gene unclear. CDR3 length: 12 residues. Germline V gene data show CDR1 as SNHLY and CDR2 as FYNNEI. Trimming cost V 2 bases and J 5 bases, with 4 bases left between them.

The chain carries TRBV9 and TRBJ1-3, with unresolved D. There are 15 residues in the CDR3. Trimming took 0 bases from V and 0 from J, leaving 7 bases between them. Germline CDR1 reads SGDLS; CDR2 reads YYNGEE. The CDR3 region has the DNA TGTGCCAGCAGCGTAGATCACAACTCTGGAAACACCATATATTTT. This sequence encodes CASSVDHNSGNTIYF. The full variable domain, its missing parts supplied by reference TRBV9 and TRBJ1-3, is DSGVTQTPKHLITATGQRVTLRCSPRSGDLSVYWYQQSLDQGLQFLIQYYNGEERAKGNILERFSAQQFPDLHSELNLSSLELGDSALYFCASSVDHNSGNTIYFGEGSWLTVV.